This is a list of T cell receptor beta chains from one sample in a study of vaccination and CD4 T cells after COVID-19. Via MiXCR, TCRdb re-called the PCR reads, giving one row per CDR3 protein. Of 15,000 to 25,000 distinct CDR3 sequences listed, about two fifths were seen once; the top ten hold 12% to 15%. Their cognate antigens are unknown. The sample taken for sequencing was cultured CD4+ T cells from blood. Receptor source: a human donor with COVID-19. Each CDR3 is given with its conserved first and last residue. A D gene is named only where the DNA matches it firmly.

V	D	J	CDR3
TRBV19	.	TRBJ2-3	CASSMERGYTQYF
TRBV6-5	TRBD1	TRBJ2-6	CASSSFDRGVTGANVLTF
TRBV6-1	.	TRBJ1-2	CASKTAYGYTF
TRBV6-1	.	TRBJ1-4	CAGGGMWEKLFF
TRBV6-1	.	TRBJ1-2	CASTYEGTGANYGYTF
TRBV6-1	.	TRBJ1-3	CASSQVFSGNTIYF
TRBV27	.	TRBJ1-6	CASSSGYNSPLHF
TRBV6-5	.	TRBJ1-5	CASSSTTSGANQPQHF
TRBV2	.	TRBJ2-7	CASSVMDVSYEQYF
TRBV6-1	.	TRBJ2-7	CASTPIGGSYEQYF
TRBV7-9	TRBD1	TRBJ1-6	CASSSPGQGVNSPLHF
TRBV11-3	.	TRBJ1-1	CASSLGQKAFF
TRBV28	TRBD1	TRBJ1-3	CASSHGQGRSGNTIYF
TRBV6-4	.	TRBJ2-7	CASPISNSYEQYF
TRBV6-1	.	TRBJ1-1	CASGWAFF
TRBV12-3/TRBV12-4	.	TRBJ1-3	CATTPPGARNTIYF
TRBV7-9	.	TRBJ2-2	CASSYPGIQSGELFF
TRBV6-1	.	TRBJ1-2	CASSRVGNYGYTF
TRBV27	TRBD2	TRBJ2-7	CASSLRLAGGRSEQYF
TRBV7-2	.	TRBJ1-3	CASSTTKWGSENSGNTIYF
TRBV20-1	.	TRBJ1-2	CSARDLRLNGYTF
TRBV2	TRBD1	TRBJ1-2	CASRAGAGGSYYGYTF
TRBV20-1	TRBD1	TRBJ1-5	CSASNRGGNQPQHF
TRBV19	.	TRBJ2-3	CASSPQRGKVADTQYF
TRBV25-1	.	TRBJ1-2	CASTPGFGEDYGYTF
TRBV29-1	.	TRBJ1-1	CSGTENTEAFF
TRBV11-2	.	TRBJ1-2	CASSFGEDYGYTF
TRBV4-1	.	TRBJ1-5	CASSQDYGTVGRPQHF
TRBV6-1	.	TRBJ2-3	CASTPGGTTDTQYF
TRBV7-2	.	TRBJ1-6	CASSLAHSNSPLHF
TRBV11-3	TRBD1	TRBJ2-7	CASSLGGTVYEQYF
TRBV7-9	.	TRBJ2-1	CASSPPGASPLNEQFF
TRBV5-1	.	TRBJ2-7	CASSFQVGAYSYEQYF
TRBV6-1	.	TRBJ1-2	CASTGPGGGSYGYTF
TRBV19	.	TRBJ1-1	CASSIEPTGRTEAFF
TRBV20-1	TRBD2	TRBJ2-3	CSARGLAGPTDTQYF
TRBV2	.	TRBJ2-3	CASTRGGSTDTQYF
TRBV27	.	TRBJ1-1	CASSPRDRRGTEAFF
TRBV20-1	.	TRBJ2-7	CSASPAARGRYDEQYF
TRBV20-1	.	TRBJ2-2	CSARLVAGATGELFF
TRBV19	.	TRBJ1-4	CASSTGGGRGEKLFF
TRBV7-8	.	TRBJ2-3	CASSLSRDSNGGTQYF
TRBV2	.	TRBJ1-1	CAQHGNTEAFF